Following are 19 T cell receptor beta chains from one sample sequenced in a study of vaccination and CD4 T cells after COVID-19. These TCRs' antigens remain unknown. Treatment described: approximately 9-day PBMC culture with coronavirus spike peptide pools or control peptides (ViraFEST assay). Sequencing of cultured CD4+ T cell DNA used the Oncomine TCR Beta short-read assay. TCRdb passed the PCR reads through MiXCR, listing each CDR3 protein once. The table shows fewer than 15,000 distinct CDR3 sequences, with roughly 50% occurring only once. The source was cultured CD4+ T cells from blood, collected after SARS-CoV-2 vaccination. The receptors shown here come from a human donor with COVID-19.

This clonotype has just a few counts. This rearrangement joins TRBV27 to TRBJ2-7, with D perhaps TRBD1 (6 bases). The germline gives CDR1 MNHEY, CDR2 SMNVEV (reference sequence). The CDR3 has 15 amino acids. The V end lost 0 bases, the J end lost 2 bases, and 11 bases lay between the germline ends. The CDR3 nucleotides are TGTGCCAGCAGTTTATCGACAGGTGTTACCTACGAGCAGTACTTC. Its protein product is CASSLSTGVTYEQYF.

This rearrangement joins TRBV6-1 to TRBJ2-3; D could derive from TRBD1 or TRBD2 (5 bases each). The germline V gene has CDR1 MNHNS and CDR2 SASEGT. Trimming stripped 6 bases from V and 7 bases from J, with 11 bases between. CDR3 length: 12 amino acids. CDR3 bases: TGTGCCAGCAGAATAGGGGAGAATACGCAGTATTTT. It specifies CASRIGENTQYF.

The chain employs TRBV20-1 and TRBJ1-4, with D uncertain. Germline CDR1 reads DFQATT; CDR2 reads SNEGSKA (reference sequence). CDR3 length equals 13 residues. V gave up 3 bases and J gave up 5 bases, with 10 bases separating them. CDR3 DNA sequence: TGCAGTGCTAGGGTGGGTGGGAATGAAAAACTGTTTTTT. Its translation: CSARVGGNEKLFF.

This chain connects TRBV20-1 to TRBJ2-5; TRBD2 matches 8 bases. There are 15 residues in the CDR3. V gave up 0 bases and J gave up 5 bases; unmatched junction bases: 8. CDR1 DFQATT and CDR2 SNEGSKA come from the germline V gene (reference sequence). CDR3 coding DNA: TGCAGTGCTAGAGATTTTCGGGGGGGCACGGAGACCCAGTACTTC. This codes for CSARDFRGGTETQYF.

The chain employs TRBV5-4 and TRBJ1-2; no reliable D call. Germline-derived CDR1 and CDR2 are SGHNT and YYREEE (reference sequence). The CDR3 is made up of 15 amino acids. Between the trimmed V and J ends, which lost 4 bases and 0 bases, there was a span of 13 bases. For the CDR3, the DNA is TGTGCCAGCAGCCTTTTATCGCGCGCTAACTATGGCTACACCTTC. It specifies CASSLLSRANYGYTF.

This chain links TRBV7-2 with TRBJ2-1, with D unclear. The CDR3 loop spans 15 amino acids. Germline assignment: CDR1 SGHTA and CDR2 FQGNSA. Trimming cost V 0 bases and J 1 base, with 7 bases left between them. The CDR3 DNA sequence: TGTGCCAGCAGCTTAGCGACTGGATCCTACAATGAGCAGTTCTTC. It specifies CASSLATGSYNEQFF.

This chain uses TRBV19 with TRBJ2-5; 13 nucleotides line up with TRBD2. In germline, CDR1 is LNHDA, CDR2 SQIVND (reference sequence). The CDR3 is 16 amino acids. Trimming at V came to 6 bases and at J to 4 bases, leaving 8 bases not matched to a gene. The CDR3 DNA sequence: TGTGCCAGTAGAGGGACTAGCGGGGCTTTCGGAGAGACCCAGTACTTC. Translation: CASRGTSGAFGETQYF.

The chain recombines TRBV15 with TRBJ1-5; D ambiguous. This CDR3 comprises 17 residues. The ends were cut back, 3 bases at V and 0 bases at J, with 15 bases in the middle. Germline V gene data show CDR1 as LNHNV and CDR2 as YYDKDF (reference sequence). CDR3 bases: TGTGCCACCAGCAGTCTTGCAGAATCTTATAGCAATCAGCCCCAGCATTTT. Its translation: CATSSLAESYSNQPQHF.

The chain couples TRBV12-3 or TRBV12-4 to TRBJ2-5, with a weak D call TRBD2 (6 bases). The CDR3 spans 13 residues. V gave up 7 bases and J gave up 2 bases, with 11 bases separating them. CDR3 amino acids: CASNRLGQETQYF. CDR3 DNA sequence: TGTGCCAGCAATCGACTAGGGCAAGAGACCCAGTACTTC.

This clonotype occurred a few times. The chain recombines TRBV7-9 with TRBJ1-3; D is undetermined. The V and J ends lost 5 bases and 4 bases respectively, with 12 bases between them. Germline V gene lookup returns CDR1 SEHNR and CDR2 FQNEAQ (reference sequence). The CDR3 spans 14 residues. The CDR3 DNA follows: TGTGCCAGCAGCCAGCCCACCCTGGGAAACACCATATATTTT. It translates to CASSQPTLGNTIYF. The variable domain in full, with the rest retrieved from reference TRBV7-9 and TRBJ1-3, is DTGVSQNPRHKITKRGQNVTFRCDPISEHNRLYWYRQTLGQGPEFLTYFQNEAQLEKSRLLSDRFSAERPKGSFSTLEIQRTEQGDSAMYLCASSQPTLGNTIYFGEGSWLTVV.

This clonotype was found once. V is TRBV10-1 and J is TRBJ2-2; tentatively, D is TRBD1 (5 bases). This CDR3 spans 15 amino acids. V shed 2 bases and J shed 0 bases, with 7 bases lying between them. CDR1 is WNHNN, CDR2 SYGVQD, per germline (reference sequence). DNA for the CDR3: TGCGCCAGCAGTGAGGCCAGGGCGAACACCGGGGAGCTGTTTTTT. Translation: CASSEARANTGELFF.

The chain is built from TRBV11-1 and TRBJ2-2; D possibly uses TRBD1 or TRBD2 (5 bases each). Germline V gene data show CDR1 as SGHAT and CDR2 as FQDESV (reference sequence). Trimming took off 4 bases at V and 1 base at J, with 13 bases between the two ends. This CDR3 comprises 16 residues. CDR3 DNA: TGTGCCAGCAGCTGGACGGGACGGCTGAACACCGGGGAGCTGTTTTTT. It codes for CASSWTGRLNTGELFF.

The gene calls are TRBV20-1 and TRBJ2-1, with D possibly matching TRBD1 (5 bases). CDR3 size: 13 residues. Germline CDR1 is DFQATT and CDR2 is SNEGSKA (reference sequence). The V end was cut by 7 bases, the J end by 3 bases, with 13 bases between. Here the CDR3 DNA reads TGCAGTGTTAGGCGGCAGGGCTACAATGAGCAGTTCTTC. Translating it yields CSVRRQGYNEQFF.

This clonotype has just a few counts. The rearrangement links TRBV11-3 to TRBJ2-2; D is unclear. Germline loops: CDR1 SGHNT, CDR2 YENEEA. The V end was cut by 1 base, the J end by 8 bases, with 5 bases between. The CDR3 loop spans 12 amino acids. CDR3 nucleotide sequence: TGTGCCAGCAGCTTAGCGCGTGGGGAGCTGTTTTTT. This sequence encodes CASSLARGELFF.

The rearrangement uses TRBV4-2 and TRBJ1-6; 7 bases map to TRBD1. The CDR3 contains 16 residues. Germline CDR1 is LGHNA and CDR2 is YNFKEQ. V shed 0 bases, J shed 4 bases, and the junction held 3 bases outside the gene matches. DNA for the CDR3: TGTGCCAGCAGCCAAGAGGCCAGGGGGTATAATTCACCCCTCCACTTT. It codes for CASSQEARGYNSPLHF.

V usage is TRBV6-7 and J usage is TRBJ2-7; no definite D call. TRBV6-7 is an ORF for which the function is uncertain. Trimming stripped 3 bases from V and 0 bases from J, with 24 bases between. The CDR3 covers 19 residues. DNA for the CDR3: TGTGCCAGCAGTTATCGCTCCCCTGGAAGCCCCCCGTCCTCCTACGAGCAGTACTTC. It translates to CASSYRSPGSPPSSYEQYF.

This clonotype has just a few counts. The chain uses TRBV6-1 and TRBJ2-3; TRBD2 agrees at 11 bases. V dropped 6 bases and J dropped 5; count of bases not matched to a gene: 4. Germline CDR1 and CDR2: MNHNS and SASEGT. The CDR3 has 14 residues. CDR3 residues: CASRLAGGRDTQYF. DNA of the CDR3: TGTGCCAGCAGGCTAGCGGGGGGTAGAGATACGCAGTATTTT.

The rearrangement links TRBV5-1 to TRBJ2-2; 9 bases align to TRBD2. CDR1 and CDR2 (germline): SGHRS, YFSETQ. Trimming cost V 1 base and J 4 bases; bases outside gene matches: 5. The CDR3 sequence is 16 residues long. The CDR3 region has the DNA TGCGCCAGCAGCTTGAGGCGGGGGGGCGGCACCGGGGAGCTGTTTTTT. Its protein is CASSLRRGGGTGELFF.

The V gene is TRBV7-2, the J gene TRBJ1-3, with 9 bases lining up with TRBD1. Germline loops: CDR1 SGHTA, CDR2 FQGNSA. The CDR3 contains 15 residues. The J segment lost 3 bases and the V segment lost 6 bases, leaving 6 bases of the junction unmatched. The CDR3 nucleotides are TGTGCCAGCAGACGAACAGGGGGCGGTGGAAACACCATATATTTT. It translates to CASRRTGGGGNTIYF.